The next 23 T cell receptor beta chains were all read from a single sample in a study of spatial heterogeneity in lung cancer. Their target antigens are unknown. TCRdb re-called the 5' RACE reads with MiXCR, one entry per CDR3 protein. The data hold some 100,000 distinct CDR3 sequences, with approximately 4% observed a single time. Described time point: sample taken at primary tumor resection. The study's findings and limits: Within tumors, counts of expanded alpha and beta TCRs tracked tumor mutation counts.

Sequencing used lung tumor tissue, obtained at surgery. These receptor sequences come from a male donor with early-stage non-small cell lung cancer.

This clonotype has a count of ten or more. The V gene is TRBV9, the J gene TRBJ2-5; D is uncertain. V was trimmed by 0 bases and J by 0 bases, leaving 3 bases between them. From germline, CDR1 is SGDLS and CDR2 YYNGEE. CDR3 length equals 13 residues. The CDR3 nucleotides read TGTGCCAGCAGCGTAGAGTACCAAGAGACCCAGTACTTC. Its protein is CASSVEYQETQYF.

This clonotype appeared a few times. The CDR3: CASSPGLAEGYEQYF. CDR3 DNA sequence: TGTGCCAGCAGCCCAGGACTAGCGGAGGGCTACGAGCAGTACTTC. This chain uses TRBV3-1 with TRBJ2-7, with TRBD2 identical over 10 bases. After removal of 4 bases from V and 3 bases from J, the junction contained 6 bases not matched to a gene. This CDR3 has 15 amino acids. Germline V gives CDR1 LGHDT, CDR2 YNNKEL (reference sequence).

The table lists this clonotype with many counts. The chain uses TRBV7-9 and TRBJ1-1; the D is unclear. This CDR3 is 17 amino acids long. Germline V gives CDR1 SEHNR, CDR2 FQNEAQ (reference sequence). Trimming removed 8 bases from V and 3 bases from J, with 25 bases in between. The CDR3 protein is CASYVGEGMVVYTEAFF. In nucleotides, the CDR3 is TGTGCCAGCTACGTCGGGGAGGGTATGGTTGTGTACACTGAAGCTTTCTTT.

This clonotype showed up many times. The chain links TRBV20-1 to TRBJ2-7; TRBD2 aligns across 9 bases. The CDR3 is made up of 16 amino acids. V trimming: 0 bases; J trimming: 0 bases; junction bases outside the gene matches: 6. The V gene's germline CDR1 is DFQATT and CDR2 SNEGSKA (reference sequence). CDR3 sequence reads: CSAREIAGESSYEQYF. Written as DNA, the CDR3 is TGCAGTGCTAGAGAAATAGCGGGAGAAAGCTCCTACGAGCAGTACTTC.

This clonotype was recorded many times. The DNA of the CDR3 is TGTGCCAGCACCCCCGAAGGGCTAGCCAAAAACATTCAGTACTTC. Translation gives CASTPEGLAKNIQYF. V is TRBV7-2 and J is TRBJ2-4; D call uncertain. The CDR3 is 15 residues long. Germline V gives CDR1 SGHTA, CDR2 FQGNSA. V was pared by 7 bases and J by 0 bases, with 13 bases between. The whole variable domain, filled in from reference TRBV7-2 and TRBJ2-4, reads GAGVSQSPSNKVTEKGKDVELRCDPISGHTALYWYRQSLGQGLEFLIYFQGNSAPDKSGLPSDRFSAERTGGSVSTLTIQRTQQEDSAVYLCASTPEGLAKNIQYFGAGTRLSVL.

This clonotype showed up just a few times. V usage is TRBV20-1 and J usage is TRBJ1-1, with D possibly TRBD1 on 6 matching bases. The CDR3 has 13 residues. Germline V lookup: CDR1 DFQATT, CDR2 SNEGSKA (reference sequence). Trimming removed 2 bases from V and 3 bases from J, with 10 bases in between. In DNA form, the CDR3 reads TGCAGTGCTAGATGGGGGGCTGACACTGAAGCTTTCTTT. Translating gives CSARWGADTEAFF.

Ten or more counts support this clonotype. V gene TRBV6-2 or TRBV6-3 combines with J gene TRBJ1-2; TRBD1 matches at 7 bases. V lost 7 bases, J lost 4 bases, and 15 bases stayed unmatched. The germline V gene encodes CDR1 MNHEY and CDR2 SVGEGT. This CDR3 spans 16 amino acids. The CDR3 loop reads CASTEGGGGVFYGYTF. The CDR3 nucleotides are TGTGCCAGCACCGAAGGAGGGGGCGGTGTTTTCTATGGCTACACCTTC.

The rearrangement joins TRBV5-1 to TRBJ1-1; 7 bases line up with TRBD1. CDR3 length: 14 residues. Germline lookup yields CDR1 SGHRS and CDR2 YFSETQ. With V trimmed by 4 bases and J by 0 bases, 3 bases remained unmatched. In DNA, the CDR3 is TGCGCCAGCAGCGTGGGACAGATGAACACTGAAGCTTTCTTT. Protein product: CASSVGQMNTEAFF.

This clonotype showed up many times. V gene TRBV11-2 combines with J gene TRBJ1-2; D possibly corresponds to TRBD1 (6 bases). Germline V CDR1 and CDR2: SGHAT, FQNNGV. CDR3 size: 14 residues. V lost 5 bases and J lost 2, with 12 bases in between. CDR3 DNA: TGTGCCAGCAGCGCCACAACAGGGAACTATGGCTACACCTTC. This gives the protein CASSATTGNYGYTF. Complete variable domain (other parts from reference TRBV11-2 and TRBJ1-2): EAGVAQSPRYKIIEKRQSVAFWCNPISGHATLYWYQQILGQGPKLLIQFQNNGVVDDSQLPKDRFSAERLKGVDSTLKIQPAKLEDSAVYLCASSATTGNYGYTFGSGTRLTVV.

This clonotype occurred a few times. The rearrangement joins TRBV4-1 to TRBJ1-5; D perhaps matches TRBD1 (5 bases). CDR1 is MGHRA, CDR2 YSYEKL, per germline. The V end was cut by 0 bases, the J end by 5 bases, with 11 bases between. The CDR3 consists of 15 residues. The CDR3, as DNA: TGCGCCAGCAGCCAAGATGGGGCAGGAGATCAGCCCCAGCATTTT. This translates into CASSQDGAGDQPQHF.

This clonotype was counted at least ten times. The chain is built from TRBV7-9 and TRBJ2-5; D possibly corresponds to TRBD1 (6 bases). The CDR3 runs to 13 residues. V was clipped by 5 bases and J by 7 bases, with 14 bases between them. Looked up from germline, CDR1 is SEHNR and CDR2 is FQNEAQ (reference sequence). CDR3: CASSRQDFGTQYF. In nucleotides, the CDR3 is TGTGCCAGCAGCCGACAGGACTTCGGGACCCAGTACTTC.

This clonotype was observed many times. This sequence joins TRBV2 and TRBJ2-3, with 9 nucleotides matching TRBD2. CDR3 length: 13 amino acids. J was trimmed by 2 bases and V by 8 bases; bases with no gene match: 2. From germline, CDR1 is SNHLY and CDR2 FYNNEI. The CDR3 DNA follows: TGTGCCAGCGCTAGCGGGACCACAGATACGCAGTATTTT. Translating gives CASASGTTDTQYF. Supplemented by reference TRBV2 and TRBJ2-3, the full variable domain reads EPEVTQTPSHQVTQMGQEVILRCVPISNHLYFYWYRQILGQKVEFLVSFYNNEISEKSEIFDDQFSVERPDGSNFTLKIRSTKLEDSAMYFCASASGTTDTQYFGPGTRLTVL.

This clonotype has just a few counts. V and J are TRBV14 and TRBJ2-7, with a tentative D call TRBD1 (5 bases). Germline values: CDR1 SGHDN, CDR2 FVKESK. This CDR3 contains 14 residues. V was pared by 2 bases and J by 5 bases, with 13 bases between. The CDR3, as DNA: TGTGCCAGCAGCCAAAGGTCAAGGGGCAACGAGCAGTACTTC. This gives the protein CASSQRSRGNEQYF.

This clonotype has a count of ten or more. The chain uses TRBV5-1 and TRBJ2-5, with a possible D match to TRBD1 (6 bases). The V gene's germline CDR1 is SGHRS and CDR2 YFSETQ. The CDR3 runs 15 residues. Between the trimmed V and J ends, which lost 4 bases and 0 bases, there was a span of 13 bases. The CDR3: CASSPRQAYQETQYF. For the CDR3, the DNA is TGCGCCAGCAGCCCTCGACAGGCGTACCAAGAGACCCAGTACTTC.

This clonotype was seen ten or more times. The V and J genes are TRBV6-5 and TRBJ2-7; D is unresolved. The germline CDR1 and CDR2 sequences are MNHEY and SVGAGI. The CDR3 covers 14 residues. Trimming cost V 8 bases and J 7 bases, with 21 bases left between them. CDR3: CASSSTGTLGEQYF. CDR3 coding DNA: TGTGCCAGCTCGTCGACCGGAACCCTGGGTGAGCAGTACTTC.

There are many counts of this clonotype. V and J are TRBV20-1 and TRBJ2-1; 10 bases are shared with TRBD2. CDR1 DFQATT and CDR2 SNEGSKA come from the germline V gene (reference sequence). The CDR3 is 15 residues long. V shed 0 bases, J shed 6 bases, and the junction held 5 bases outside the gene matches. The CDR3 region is CSARDGTSVVNEQFF. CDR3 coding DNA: TGCAGTGCTAGAGACGGGACTAGCGTTGTCAATGAGCAGTTCTTC.

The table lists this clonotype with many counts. CDR3 region: CASSSLAGIYNEQFF. The CDR3 nucleotides read TGTGCCAGCAGCTCTTTAGCGGGGATTTACAATGAGCAGTTCTTC. The chain combines TRBV5-6 with TRBJ2-1, with 8 bases that match TRBD2. Germline lookup yields CDR1 SGHDT and CDR2 YYEEEE. The CDR3 runs to 15 residues. V dropped 3 bases and J dropped 4; count of bases not matched to a gene: 6.

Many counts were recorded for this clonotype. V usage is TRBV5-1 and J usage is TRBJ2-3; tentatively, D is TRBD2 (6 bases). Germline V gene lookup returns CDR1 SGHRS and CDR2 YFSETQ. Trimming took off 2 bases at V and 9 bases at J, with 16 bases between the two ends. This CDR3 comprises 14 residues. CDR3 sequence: CASSFGTATRTQYF. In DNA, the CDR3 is TGCGCCAGCAGCTTCGGGACTGCAACCCGGACGCAGTATTTT. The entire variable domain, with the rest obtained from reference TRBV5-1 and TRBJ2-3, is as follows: KAGVTQTPRYLIKTRGQQVTLSCSPISGHRSVSWYQQTPGQGLQFLFEYFSETQRNKGNFPGRFSGRQFSNSRSEMNVSTLELGDSALYLCASSFGTATRTQYFGPGTRLTVL.

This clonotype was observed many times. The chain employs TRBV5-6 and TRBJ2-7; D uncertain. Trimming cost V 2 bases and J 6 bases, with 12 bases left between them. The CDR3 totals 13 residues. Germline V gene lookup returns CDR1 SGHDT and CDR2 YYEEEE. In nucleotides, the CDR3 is TGTGCCAGCAGCTTTTTCTCTACTACCGAGCAGTACTTC. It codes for CASSFFSTTEQYF.

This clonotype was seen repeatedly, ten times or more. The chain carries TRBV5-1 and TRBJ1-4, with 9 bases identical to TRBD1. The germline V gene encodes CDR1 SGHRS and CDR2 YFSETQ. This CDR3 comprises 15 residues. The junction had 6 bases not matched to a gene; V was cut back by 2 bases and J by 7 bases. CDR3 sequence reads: CASSFGTGIGEKLFF. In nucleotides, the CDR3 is TGCGCCAGCAGCTTTGGGACAGGGATAGGTGAAAAACTGTTTTTT. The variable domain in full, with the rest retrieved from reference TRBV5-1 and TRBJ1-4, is KAGVTQTPRYLIKTRGQQVTLSCSPISGHRSVSWYQQTPGQGLQFLFEYFSETQRNKGNFPGRFSGRQFSNSRSEMNVSTLELGDSALYLCASSFGTGIGEKLFFGSGTQLSVL.

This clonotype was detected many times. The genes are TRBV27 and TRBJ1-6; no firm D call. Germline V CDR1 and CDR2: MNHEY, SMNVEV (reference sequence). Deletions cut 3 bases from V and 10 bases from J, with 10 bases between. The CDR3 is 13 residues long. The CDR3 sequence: CASSFGRWSPLHF. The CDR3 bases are TGTGCCAGCAGTTTCGGCCGGTGGTCACCCCTCCACTTT.

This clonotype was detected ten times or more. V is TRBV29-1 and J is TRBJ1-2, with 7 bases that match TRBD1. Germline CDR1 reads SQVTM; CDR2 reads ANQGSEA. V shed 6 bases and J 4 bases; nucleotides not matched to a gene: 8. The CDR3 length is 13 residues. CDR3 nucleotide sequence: TGCAGCGTCGAATTGGGGGACAGCTATGGCTACACCTTC. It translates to CSVELGDSYGYTF.

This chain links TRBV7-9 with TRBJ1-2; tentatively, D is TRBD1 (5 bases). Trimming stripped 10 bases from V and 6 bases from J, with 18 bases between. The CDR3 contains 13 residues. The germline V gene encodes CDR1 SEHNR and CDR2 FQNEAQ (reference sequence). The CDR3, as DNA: TGTGCCATCACTACCGCGGGGGGAGATGGCTACACCTTC. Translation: CAITTAGGDGYTF.